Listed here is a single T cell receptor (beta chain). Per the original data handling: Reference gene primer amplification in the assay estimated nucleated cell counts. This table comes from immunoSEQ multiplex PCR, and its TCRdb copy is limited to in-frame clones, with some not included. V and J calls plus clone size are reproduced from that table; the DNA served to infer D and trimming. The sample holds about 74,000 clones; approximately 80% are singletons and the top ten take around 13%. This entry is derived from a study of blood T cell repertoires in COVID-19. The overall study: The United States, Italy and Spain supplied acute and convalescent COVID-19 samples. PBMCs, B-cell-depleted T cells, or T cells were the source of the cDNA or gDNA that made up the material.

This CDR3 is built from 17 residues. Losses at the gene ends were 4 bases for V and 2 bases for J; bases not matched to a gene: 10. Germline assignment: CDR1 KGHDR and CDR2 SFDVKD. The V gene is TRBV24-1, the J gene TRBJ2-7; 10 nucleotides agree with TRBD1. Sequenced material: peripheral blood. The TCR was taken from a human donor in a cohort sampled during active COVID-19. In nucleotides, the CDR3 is TGTGCCACCAGTGACTTACCCCCGGGACAGGGGCCCTACGAGCAGTACTTC. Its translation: CATSDLPPGQGPYEQYF.